This TCR beta chain was identified in a study of cytomegalovirus exposure and HLA in healthy donors. The CDR3 loop spans 17 amino acids. The germline CDR1 and CDR2 sequences are SEHNR and FQNEAQ (reference sequence). PCR involved 60 Vbeta and 13 Jbeta primers. The protocol was immunoSEQ multiplex PCR, while the TCRdb copy is restricted to in-frame clones and leaves out a portion. The data contain 200,000 to 250,000 clones, 80% to 85% of them seen just once; the ten biggest clones take up approximately 2.5%. Turning to this clone: A junction boundary mismatches the germline segment, possibly from a read error.

This receptor was identified in a woman aged 40 to 50 in good health and CMV-seronegative. The sequenced sample consisted of PBMCs. The genes are TRBV7-9 and TRBJ2-7; tentative D call: TRBD1 (5 bases). CDR3 DNA: TGTTCCAGCAGCCATAGGTCAAACAGGAACCGATCCTACGAGCAGTACTTC. Its translation: CSSSHRSNRNRSYEQYF.